Listed below are T cell receptor beta chains from one sample, sequenced in a study of blood T cell repertoires in COVID-19. Assay used: immunoSEQ multiplex PCR; TCRdb lists only in-frame clones, some missing. The profile shows about 87,000 clones, around 90% of them singletons. The sequenced sample consisted of peripheral blood. Receptors were obtained from a young man with COVID-19, enrolled during active disease. Each CDR3 is given with its conserved first and last residue. The D gene is left open where the match is weak. Size values are once, few and many counts, or a class for expanded clones, and some rows have none.

v_call	clone_size	j_call	d_call	cdr3_nt	cdr3_aa
TRBV27	.	TRBJ2-1	.	TGTGCCAGCAGTTTAAGGGACTCCTCCTACAATGAGCAGTTCTTC	CASSLRDSSYNEQFF
TRBV7-9	.	TRBJ1-1	.	TGTGCCAGCAGCTACCAAGGGGGAATCACTGAAGCTTTCTTT	CASSYQGGITEAFF
TRBV2	few	TRBJ2-7	.	TGTGCCAGCAGTGGAGGTAGAGGCGAGCAGTACTTC	CASSGGRGEQYF
TRBV7-2	.	TRBJ2-4	TRBD2	TGTGCCAGCAGCTTATCGGGACTAGCGGGAGTAAACATTCAGTACTTC	CASSLSGLAGVNIQYF
TRBV7-8	.	TRBJ2-7	TRBD2	TGTGCCAGCAGCCCCGGTCGACTAGCGCCAAAGATCTACGAGCAGTACTTC	CASSPGRLAPKIYEQYF
TRBV27	.	TRBJ1-5	.	TGTGCCAGCAGTCCCGGGGAGCGGGGGAGCAATCAGCCCCAGCATTTT	CASSPGERGSNQPQHF
TRBV28	.	TRBJ1-2	TRBD1	TGTGCCAGCAGTTTAAGCGGACAGGGAGTCTATGGCTACACCTTC	CASSLSGQGVYGYTF
TRBV11-2	.	TRBJ2-3	.	TGTGCCAGCAGCCCCCCCGGGGATGATACGCAGTATTTT	CASSPPGDDTQYF
TRBV7-2	.	TRBJ1-1	.	TGTGCCAGCAGAACCGGCCCCGGGGGGTCTGGGAACACTGAAGCTTTCTTT	CASRTGPGGSGNTEAFF
TRBV27	.	TRBJ2-7	TRBD1	TGTGCCTCCTCGGAAGGGGGCTTCGACGAGCAGTACTTC	CASSEGGFDEQYF
TRBV30	.	TRBJ1-5	TRBD1	TGTGCCTGGAATGGACAGGGAAATCAGCCCCAGCATTTT	CAWNGQGNQPQHF
TRBV7-8	.	TRBJ2-1	TRBD2	TGTGCCAGCAGCCCCGCTGCAGCGGGAGTCTACAATGAGCAGTTCTTC	CASSPAAAGVYNEQFF
TRBV2	.	TRBJ2-3	TRBD2	TGTGCCAGAGGACTAGCGGGAGGGAGCACAGATACGCAGTATTTT	CARGLAGGSTDTQYF
TRBV18	.	TRBJ1-5	.	TGTGCCAGCTCACCCCATCAGCGGGGGAGTCAGCCCCAGCATTTT	CASSPHQRGSQPQHF
TRBV24-1	.	TRBJ2-3	TRBD1	TGTGCCACCAGCAGGGGACAGGGGGAGACAGATACGCAGTATTTT	CATSRGQGETDTQYF
TRBV19	.	TRBJ2-7	.	TGTGCCAGTAGTATAGAGCGCGGCACCTACGAGCAGTACTTC	CASSIERGTYEQYF
TRBV14	.	TRBJ2-7	.	TGTGCCAGCAGCCAAGGTATAGCAGGGAACGAGCAGTACTTC	CASSQGIAGNEQYF
TRBV24-1	.	TRBJ1-2	.	TGTGCCACCAGTGGATCCGGGTCCTACTATGGCTACACCTTC	CATSGSGSYYGYTF
TRBV30	.	TRBJ2-7	TRBD1	TGTGCCTGGATGCTAGAGGGGGCGACGAGGGAGCAGTACTTC	CAWMLEGATREQYF
TRBV27	.	TRBJ2-3	.	TGTGCCAGCAGTTTTCAGTCCCCTAGCACAGATACGCAGTATTTT	CASSFQSPSTDTQYF
TRBV14	.	TRBJ2-7	.	TGTGCCAGCAGCCAACTCACTAGCCGCTCCTACGAGCAGTACTTC	CASSQLTSRSYEQYF
TRBV6-5	.	TRBJ1-4	TRBD1	TGTGCCAGCACCAGGACAGGGGGGTTAGGTGAAAAACTGCTTTTT	CASTRTGGLGEKLLF
TRBV12-3/TRBV12-4	.	TRBJ2-7	.	TGTGCCAGCAGTACGACACTCTACGAGCAGTACTTC	CASSTTLYEQYF
TRBV6-2/TRBV6-3	.	TRBJ2-7	.	TGTGCCAGCAGTTTCAGCTCCTACGAGCAGTACTTC	CASSFSSYEQYF
TRBV7-9	.	TRBJ2-3	TRBD2	TGTGCCAGCAGCTTCTACCTTGGGGGGGCAGATACGCAGTATTTT	CASSFYLGGADTQYF
TRBV28	.	TRBJ1-4	TRBD1	TGTGCCAGCAGTCTCGGACAGGTTAGGAATGAAAAACTGTTTTTT	CASSLGQVRNEKLFF
TRBV28	.	TRBJ2-5	.	TGTGCCAGCAGTTCGGCCGGGGAGGACACGGAGTACTTC	CASSSAGEDTEYF
TRBV6-5	.	TRBJ1-4	.	TGTGCCAGCAGCCAGGACAGACTTAATGAAAAACTGCTTTTT	CASSQDRLNEKLLF
TRBV12-3/TRBV12-4	.	TRBJ1-5	.	TGTACCAGCAGTTTTGGGGGGGGGCCAGGGAACTTT	CTSSFGGGPGNF
TRBV5-8	.	TRBJ2-7	TRBD2	TGTGCCAGCAGCGCGGGACTAGCGGGACCCTTAAGTTACGAGCAGTACTTC	CASSAGLAGPLSYEQYF
TRBV2	.	TRBJ2-3	.	TGTGCCAGCGGAACAGGGAGCACAGATACGCAGTATTTT	CASGTGSTDTQYF
TRBV7-8	.	TRBJ2-7	TRBD1	TGTGCCAGCAGCTTTTTCGGGACAGGGGCCTACGAGCAGTACTTC	CASSFFGTGAYEQYF
TRBV5-6	.	TRBJ1-1	.	TGTGCCAGCAGCTTCGGGAATACTGAAGCTTTCTTT	CASSFGNTEAFF
TRBV5-1	.	TRBJ2-1	TRBD1	TGCGCCAGCGGACAGGGGGGGTACAATGAGCAGTTCTTC	CASGQGGYNEQFF
TRBV5-5	.	TRBJ2-5	TRBD1	TGTGCCAGCAGCACAGGGGTACAAGAGACCCAGTACTTC	CASSTGVQETQYF
TRBV19	.	TRBJ2-2	.	TGTGCCAGTAGTATTTTGCGGTACACCGGGGAGCTGTTTTTT	CASSILRYTGELFF
TRBV7-2	.	TRBJ2-1	TRBD1	TGTGCCAGCAGCTTCATGGGGACAGGGCTCAATGAGCAGTTCTTC	CASSFMGTGLNEQFF
TRBV28	.	TRBJ2-3	TRBD1	TGTGCCAGCAGTCCATGGGACAGGTTCCGCCGGGGGGATACGCAGTATTTT	CASSPWDRFRRGDTQYF
TRBV18	.	TRBJ2-3	TRBD2	TGTGCCAGCTCACCTGGACTAGCGGGAGGGCCAGATACGCAGTATTTT	CASSPGLAGGPDTQYF
TRBV19	.	TRBJ2-6	.	TGTGCCAGTAGTATCTACTCTGGGGCCAACGTCCTGACTTTC	CASSIYSGANVLTF
TRBV7-9	.	TRBJ1-1	.	TGTGCCAGCAGCTCTAGTGTCCGGAACACTGAAGCTTTCTTT	CASSSSVRNTEAFF
TRBV24-1	.	TRBJ1-4	.	TGTGCCACCAGTCCACGGGGATCAGAAAAACTGTTTTTT	CATSPRGSEKLFF
TRBV18	.	TRBJ2-7	TRBD1	TGTGCCAGCTCATTAGGGACAGGGCCGTCTTACGAGCAGTACTTC	CASSLGTGPSYEQYF
TRBV15	.	TRBJ2-3	TRBD1	TGTGCCACCAAAGAGGGGGCATGGGGCACAGATACGCAGTATTTT	CATKEGAWGTDTQYF
TRBV9	.	TRBJ1-3	TRBD1	TGTGCCAGCAGCGTCAACACAGGGGCAGACTCTGGAAACACCATATATTTT	CASSVNTGADSGNTIYF
TRBV19	.	TRBJ2-1	.	TGTGCCAGTAGTATTAGTAACTACAATGAGCAGTTCTTC	CASSISNYNEQFF
TRBV6-5	.	TRBJ1-2	TRBD1	TGTGCCAGCAGGTCCCTGGGACAGGGACCTTTGGGCTACACCTTC	CASRSLGQGPLGYTF
TRBV6-5	.	TRBJ2-1	.	TGTGCCAGCAGTATACTAGCAGACTCCTACAATGAGCAGTTCTTC	CASSILADSYNEQFF
TRBV7-2	.	TRBJ1-1	.	TGTGCCAGCAGCACCCATAAGAACTTCATGAACACTGAAGCTTTCTTT	CASSTHKNFMNTEAFF
TRBV5-4	.	TRBJ1-2	TRBD1	TGTGCCAGCAGCTCCGGGACAGGGGGGACCTATGGCTACACCTTC	CASSSGTGGTYGYTF
TRBV7-2	.	TRBJ2-7	.	TGTGCCAGCAGCTCCCGCAACTCACAGGCGATAAGCGAGCAGTACTTC	CASSSRNSQAISEQYF
TRBV6-2/TRBV6-3	once	TRBJ1-2	.	TGTGCCAGCAGTTACATCCGTAACTATGGCTACACCTTC	CASSYIRNYGYTF